A selection of T cell receptor beta chains follows, all from one sample in a study of T cells in Graves' hyperthyroidism and ophthalmopathy. TCRdb itself ran the multiplex PCR reads through MiXCR, one entry per CDR3 protein. The sample includes roughly 600,000 distinct CDR3 sequences, roughly 15% seen only once; the top ten take around 13%. The sample was blood. These receptors were collected from a woman between 50 and 59 years old with Graves' ophthalmopathy. Both conserved end residues are part of each CDR3. Fields, in order: CDR3 protein, CDR3 DNA, J gene, clone size, V gene, D gene. A D gene is named only where the DNA matches it firmly. Clone size is given for some rows only: seen once, a few or many times, or a class if the clone is expanded.

CASSEYLAGEQYF	TGTGCCAGCAGTGAATATCTAGCGGGGGAGCAGTACTTC	TRBJ2-7	.	TRBV6-1	TRBD2
CASSTTGQPNYGYTF	TGTGCCAGCAGCACTACGGGACAGCCTAACTATGGCTACACCTTC	TRBJ1-2	many	TRBV11-2	TRBD1
CSARIGTSGRRADTQYF	TGCAGTGCTAGAATAGGGACTAGCGGGAGAAGAGCAGATACGCAGTATTTT	TRBJ2-3	many	TRBV20-1	TRBD2
CASTPAGRGQETQYF	TGCGCCAGCACCCCAGCCGGGCGAGGGCAAGAGACCCAGTACTTC	TRBJ2-5	.	TRBV5-1	.
CASSQPRASDSYNEQFF	TGTGCCAGCAGCCAACCTCGGGCTAGCGACTCCTACAATGAGCAGTTCTTC	TRBJ2-1	many	TRBV7-2	.
CASSLVRGDTEAFF	TGTGCCAGCAGCTTAGTGAGGGGGGACACTGAAGCTTTCTTT	TRBJ1-1	many	TRBV11-2	.
CSARERTSGRRNTGELFF	TGCAGTGCTAGAGAACGGACTAGCGGGAGGCGTAACACCGGGGAGCTGTTTTTT	TRBJ2-2	.	TRBV20-1	TRBD2
CASSQGHPSSYEQYF	TGTGCCAGCAGCCAGGGACACCCGAGCAGCTACGAGCAGTACTTC	TRBJ2-7	many	TRBV7-2	.
CASGQGLLSYNEQFF	TGTGCCAGCGGACAGGGCTTACTTTCCTACAATGAGCAGTTCTTC	TRBJ2-1	many	TRBV6-1	TRBD1
CASISEAGRINTGELFF	TGCGCCAGCATCTCTGAGGCAGGGAGGATTAACACCGGGGAGCTGTTTTTT	TRBJ2-2	.	TRBV5-1	.
CASRATGGHQPQHF	TGTGCCAGCAGGGCGACAGGGGGGCATCAGCCCCAGCATTTT	TRBJ1-5	few	TRBV25-1	TRBD1
CATSTTGGESTGELFF	TGTGCCACCAGCACCACAGGGGGCGAGAGCACCGGGGAGCTGTTTTTT	TRBJ2-2	many	TRBV24-1	TRBD1
CASSVVMNTEAFF	TGTGCCAGCAGCGTAGTAATGAACACTGAAGCTTTCTTT	TRBJ1-1	many	TRBV9	.
CASGLGGGRTGELFF	TGTGCTAGTGGTCTCGGCGGGGGGAGAACCGGGGAGCTGTTTTTT	TRBJ2-2	.	TRBV12-5	TRBD2
CASSIVAGPSNQPQHF	TGTGCCAGTAGTATAGTTGCCGGACCTAGCAATCAGCCCCAGCATTTT	TRBJ1-5	many	TRBV19	.
CASNYGPQNTGELFF	TGTGCCAGCAATTATGGTCCCCAGAACACCGGGGAGCTGTTTTTT	TRBJ2-2	.	TRBV7-2	.
CASSLNPTSGKSYEQYF	TGCGCCAGCAGCCTAAACCCTACTAGCGGGAAGTCCTACGAGCAGTACTTC	TRBJ2-7	few	TRBV5-1	TRBD2
CSVENRDRVYNEQFF	TGCAGCGTTGAGAACCGGGACAGGGTCTACAATGAGCAGTTCTTC	TRBJ2-1	many	TRBV29-1	TRBD1
CASSFMIENTEAFF	TGTGCCAGCAGTTTCATGATAGAGAACACTGAAGCTTTCTTT	TRBJ1-1	many	TRBV12-3/TRBV12-4	.
CASSASALGGDTGELFF	TGTGCCAGCAGTGCCTCCGCCCTAGGGGGGGACACCGGGGAGCTGTTTTTT	TRBJ2-2	.	TRBV9	.
CASSQVSRVTEAFF	TGCGCCAGCAGCCAAGTATCCAGGGTGACTGAAGCTTTCTTT	TRBJ1-1	few	TRBV4-1	.
CASSQVLGSGANVLTF	TGTGCCAGCAGTCAAGTACTCGGCTCTGGGGCCAACGTCCTGACTTTC	TRBJ2-6	few	TRBV7-9	.
CASSQGVRGYEQYF	TGTGCCAGCAGCCAAGGGGTTCGGGGCTACGAGCAGTACTTC	TRBJ2-7	many	TRBV4-2	.
CSAVIGVEAFF	TGCAGCGCCGTAATCGGGGTTGAAGCTTTCTTT	TRBJ1-1	few	TRBV29-1	.
CASSVGPAGVDEQFF	TGTGCCAGCAGCGTAGGCCCAGCGGGAGTAGATGAGCAGTTCTTC	TRBJ2-1	.	TRBV9	TRBD2
CASSLAGGRGVNEQFF	TGTGCCAGCAGCTTAGCGGGCGGGAGGGGGGTCAATGAGCAGTTCTTC	TRBJ2-1	few	TRBV13	TRBD2
CASTMGGYGYTF	TGTGCCAGCACAATGGGGGGCTATGGCTACACCTTC	TRBJ1-2	many	TRBV9	.
CSVGKGQGNNYGYTF	TGCAGCGTTGGAAAGGGACAGGGGAATAACTATGGCTACACCTTC	TRBJ1-2	few	TRBV29-1	TRBD1
CASSGGISDYGYTF	TGTGCCAGCAGCGGAGGGATTAGTGACTATGGCTACACCTTC	TRBJ1-2	many	TRBV28	.
CASRPGLAGVGEQFF	TGTGCCAGCAGACCGGGACTAGCGGGAGTCGGTGAGCAGTTCTTC	TRBJ2-1	many	TRBV6-2/TRBV6-3	TRBD2
CASRTGPTYEQYF	TGTGCCAGCAGAACGGGCCCTACCTACGAGCAGTACTTC	TRBJ2-7	few	TRBV6-1	.
CASSPGIGQKYTEAFF	TGTGCCAGCAGCCCTGGGATAGGACAGAAATACACTGAAGCTTTCTTT	TRBJ1-1	.	TRBV16	.
CAWSVGSAGISYEQYF	TGTGCCTGGAGTGTCGGGTCAGCGGGGATCTCCTACGAGCAGTACTTC	TRBJ2-7	many	TRBV30	TRBD2
CASSYAQGGTDTQYF	TGTGCCAGCAGTTACGCGCAGGGGGGCACAGATACGCAGTATTTT	TRBJ2-3	.	TRBV6-1	TRBD1
CASSLEQGDGDTQYF	TGCGCCAGCAGCTTGGAACAGGGGGACGGAGATACGCAGTATTTT	TRBJ2-3	many	TRBV5-1	TRBD1
CASSFDLRAWDQPQHF	TGTGCCAGCAGTTTCGATTTGAGGGCGTGGGATCAGCCCCAGCATTTT	TRBJ1-5	many	TRBV12-3/TRBV12-4	.